Sequencing of this T cell receptor (beta chain) was carried out in a study of blood T cells in healthy people across ages. Using a J-beta primer mix together with a sample-barcoded 5' primer, a second PCR was run for about 7 to 12 cycles. Using its own MiXCR run on the 5' RACE reads, TCRdb lists one record per CDR3 protein. The sample holds about 730,000 distinct CDR3 sequences; approximately 43% are singletons and the top ten take less than 25%. The germline CDR1 and CDR2 sequences are MDHEN and SYDVKM. This CDR3 is built from 12 residues. V lost 8 bases to trimming and J lost 1 base, with 7 bases between them. Notes on the study in general: Per-million-T-cell TCR beta diversity fell roughly linearly with age.

This clonotype was seen only a few times. What it binds is not known. The clonotype originates from a woman aged 55-70 years in good health. Source material: blood. The V gene is TRBV28, the J gene TRBJ2-3; D gene ambiguous. The CDR3 bases are TGTGCCAGCGGGGTCGGCACAGATACGCAGTATTTT. Translated: CASGVGTDTQYF.